This TCR beta chain was captured in a study of Graves' ophthalmopathy and Graves' hyperthyroidism (dated by TCRdb to between 2018 and 2020). About the study as a whole: Peripheral blood was collected at initial diagnosis, before any treatment. In a handful of hyperthyroidism patients, the T-cell repertoire of thyroid tissue was compared with the T-cell repertoire of blood. For training and testing, the 100 or so patients in the discovery cohort were randomly divided in a 7:3 ratio. TCR beta repertoire signatures were used to distinguish Graves' ophthalmopathy from Graves' hyperthyroidism and to predict progression to ophthalmopathy. In total, 120 to 150 blood samples were TCR-sequenced: around 42 ophthalmopathy, some 72 hyperthyroidism and about 17 hyperthyroidism-to-ophthalmopathy patients. An independent validation cohort comprised around 19 hyperthyroidism patients and some 16 patients who later progressed from hyperthyroidism to ophthalmopathy. After sampling, hyperthyroidism patients received methimazole starting at 30 mg daily, and ophthalmopathy patients received high-dose intravenous methylprednisolone. A discovery set of 90 to 100 patients (around 40 ophthalmopathy, 55 to 60 stable hyperthyroidism) was enrolled to explore V-J signatures distinguishing ophthalmopathy from hyperthyroidism.

Hyperthyroidism was considered stable if no progression to ophthalmopathy occurred within 18 months of follow-up. Hyperthyroidism patients were newly diagnosed, were aged 18 to 65 years, and had a disease duration under 2 months. Patients with other autoimmune diseases, uncontrolled infections, pregnancy or lactation were excluded. Clinical symptoms, serum thyroxine, TRAb, thyroid ultrasound and orbital computed tomography were used for diagnosis. Using Ficoll-Paque density gradient centrifugation, PBMCs were isolated from less than 13 ml of fresh peripheral blood. Total RNA was extracted using Trizol reagent, and RNA quality was checked on an Agilent 2100 Bioanalyzer. General findings and caveats noted by the study authors: Among expanded thyroid clonotypes with frequency above 0.001, most also showed up in blood, which suggests that blood repertoires may reflect the thyroid immune response. No statistical method was used to predetermine the sample size, and group allocation was not hidden from the investigators. Ophthalmopathy was separated from stable hyperthyroidism by the 13-signature model with 85% to 90% sensitivity and around 81% specificity in cross-validation and with 80%/75% in the test set. In validation, the model predicted ophthalmopathy progression with about 71% sensitivity and around 72% specificity; roughly eleven predicted patients were CT-confirmed with GO in a median of around 6 months.

This clonotype was observed many times. Its antigen is still unknown. Per-base quality was not reported, and no clone a single base away is much larger than it. The CDR3 covers 15 residues, taking in both the cysteine and the phenylalanine. The DNA shown is the 45-base CDR3, in frame from base 1. Germline trimming: 5 bases from V, 5 bases from J; junction bases outside gene matches: 11. CDR1 and CDR2, per the germline V gene (reference sequence), are LNHNV and YYDKDF. For repertoire sequencing, TCR beta CDR3 regions were amplified from RNA transcripts. The first round was an RT-PCR using HTBI primers with the Qiagen OneStep RT-PCR kit, and this first round was followed by a second-round multiplex PCR, then size selection and purification. The libraries underwent paired-end sequencing with 100 bp reads on an Illumina HiSeq2000. In the authors' own workflow: Reads were processed with SOAPnuke, discarding reads with adapters, uncalled bases, mean Phred below 15, or no exact constant-primer or identifier match. COPE v1.2.5 was used to merge high-quality paired reads. Each unique nucleotide sequence was treated as a clonotype, and MiTCR v1.1 was used to align the clonotypes to the IMGT TRB V, D and J references. The analysis was limited to V-J combinations with a frequency above 0.0001, which together covered just over 98% of the repertoires. For each V-J combination, a TCR clonal expansion and chaos score was defined as the ratio of F50 clonal expansion to chaos observed in the TCRdist matrix. Welch's t-statistics and random forest were used to reduce the features to 10 to 15 V-J combinations, which were then used as input to a naive Bayes classifier. The Morisita-Horn index was used to measure how similar the thyroid and blood repertoires were. TCRdb handled the public reads itself, with Q25 trimming in fastp and clone calling in MiXCR, and kept productive beta chains. CDR3 protein sequences are deduplicated, and each keeps its most common genes and DNA. These V and J calls originate from TCRdb's pipeline instead of the authors' own analysis. Within this sample are roughly 400,000 distinct CDR3 sequences, with about 16% of them counted one time only. The ten largest account for approximately 7% of the sample.

The receptor chain draws on TRBV15 and TRBJ1-2; 7 bases in the middle match TRBD1. This receptor was taken from a woman younger than 35 with stable Graves' hyperthyroidism. Donor details come from another sample of the same person, matched by shared clones. Material: peripheral blood. The sequence in DNA is TGTGCCACCAGCGTCGAGCGGGACAGTACTTATGGCTACACCTTC. This gives the protein CATSVERDSTYGYTF.